This passage covers 23 T cell receptor beta chains from one sample sequenced in a study of T cell responses to AZD1222 COVID-19 vaccine. Sequencing used immunoSEQ multiplex PCR; TCRdb keeps in-frame clones, though not all of them. This table has 150,000 or so clones, 94% appearing once. This material consisted of peripheral blood, taken 28 days after the second AZD1222 dose. The source of these receptors is an adult who received the AZD1222 COVID-19 vaccine.

This clone was counted a few times. The gene calls are TRBV11-2 and TRBJ1-3; D unclear. The CDR3 covers 16 residues. In germline, CDR1 is SGHAT, CDR2 FQNNGV. The V end lost 2 bases, the J end lost 0 bases, and 11 bases lay between the germline ends. The CDR3 loop reads CASSLNRPSSGNTIYF. The CDR3, as DNA: TGTGCCAGCAGCTTAAATAGGCCGAGCTCTGGAAACACCATATATTTT.

The V and J genes are TRBV6-5 and TRBJ1-1, with 7 bases matching TRBD1. CDR1 and CDR2 from the germline V gene are MNHEY and SVGAGI. This CDR3 has 15 residues. The ends lost 2 bases at V and 1 base at J; junction bases unmatched: 4. The CDR3 DNA follows: TGTGCCAGCAGTTACAAGACAGGGCCGAACACTGAAGCTTTCTTT. It encodes CASSYKTGPNTEAFF.

This sequence joins TRBV2 and TRBJ2-1, with TRBD2 matching over 10 bases. The CDR3 has 14 amino acids. The J segment lost 0 bases and the V segment lost 7 bases, leaving 0 bases of the junction unmatched. The germline V gene encodes CDR1 SNHLY and CDR2 FYNNEI. The CDR3 region has the DNA TGTGCCAGCACTAGCGGGAGCTCCTACAATGAGCAGTTCTTC. It translates to CASTSGSSYNEQFF.

This rearrangement joins TRBV9 to TRBJ1-2; possibly TRBD1 for D (6 bases). V lost 4 bases, J lost 6 bases, and 19 bases lay in between. The germline V gene encodes CDR1 SGDLS and CDR2 YYNGEE. The CDR3 length is 15 residues. The CDR3 loop is CASSSTTGGVDGYTF. Written as DNA, the CDR3 is TGTGCCAGCAGCTCCACGACAGGAGGAGTCGATGGCTACACCTTC. Complete variable domain (other parts from reference TRBV9 and TRBJ1-2): DSGVTQTPKHLITATGQRVTLRCSPRSGDLSVYWYQQSLDQGLQFLIQYYNGEERAKGNILERFSAQQFPDLHSELNLSSLELGDSALYFCASSSTTGGVDGYTFGSGTRLTVV.

J is TRBJ1-6 and V is TRBV19, with D perhaps TRBD1 (5 bases). Trimming cost V 4 bases and J 9 bases, with 10 bases left between them. There are 13 residues in the CDR3. Germline V gene lookup returns CDR1 LNHDA and CDR2 SQIVND (reference sequence). The CDR3 sequence: CASSTTGLSPLHF. CDR3 DNA: TGTGCCAGTAGTACTACAGGTCTTTCACCCCTCCACTTT.

This clone was found once. This chain connects TRBV6-1 to TRBJ1-1; D not resolved. From germline, CDR1 is MNHNS and CDR2 SASEGT. The CDR3 contains 14 residues. The V gene lost 2 bases and the J gene lost 4 bases, with 11 bases spanning the gap. For the CDR3, the DNA is TGTGCCAGCAGTGAACGGCGGGAAAGCACTGAAGCTTTCTTT. Protein sequence: CASSERRESTEAFF.

This clone was recorded once. The chain combines TRBV6-1 with TRBJ1-2; 10 bases agree with TRBD1. Germline trimming cut 3 bases from V and 5 bases from J; bases unmatched to any gene: 9. This CDR3 is 16 amino acids long. The germline CDR1 and CDR2 sequences are MNHNS and SASEGT. For the CDR3, the DNA is TGTGCCAGCAGTGAGGGGCTGGGGACAGGGGTTTATGGCTACACCTTC. Protein sequence: CASSEGLGTGVYGYTF.

V is TRBV28 and J is TRBJ1-3; 7 bases match TRBD1. With V trimmed by 0 bases and J by 6 bases, 5 bases remained unmatched. The CDR3 spans 15 residues. Germline V lookup: CDR1 MDHEN, CDR2 SYDVKM. CDR3 sequence (DNA): TGTGCCAGCAGTTTATGGAGGGGGCGAGAAAACACCATATATTTT. Amino acid sequence: CASSLWRGRENTIYF.

The chain is built from TRBV6-5 and TRBJ1-1; tentative D call: TRBD1 (6 bases). The CDR3 contains 14 residues. Germline CDR1 reads MNHEY; CDR2 reads SVGAGI. V was pared by 3 bases and J by 5 bases, with 13 bases between. The CDR3 DNA reads TGTGCCAGCAGTTATTGGGGGGGCCGAACTGAAGCTTTCTTT. Its protein product is CASSYWGGRTEAFF.

The table lists this clone with a count of one. V is TRBV12-2 and J is TRBJ2-7; no check of the table's D call, TRBD2, against the DNA was made. TRBV12-2 is assigned pseudogene status. The CDR3 has 15 residues. Here the CDR3 reads CASRTRTGRTYEQYF. CDR3 sequence (DNA): TGTGCAAGTCGCACCCGAACCGGGAGGACCTACGAGCAGTACTTC.

The chain links TRBV7-2 to TRBJ1-5; D not resolved. Looked up from germline, CDR1 is SGHTA and CDR2 is FQGNSA. With 1 base removed from V and 2 bases from J, the gap between germline ends came to 9 bases. This CDR3 is built from 15 residues. CDR3 in DNA: TGTGCCAGCAGCTTAGAAGTGGGTGGCAATCAGCCCCAGCATTTT. Its translation: CASSLEVGGNQPQHF.

The CDR3 sequence is CAWNRARAEQFF. The DNA of the CDR3 is TGTGCCTGGAATAGAGCCAGAGCGGAGCAGTTCTTC. This rearrangement joins TRBV30 to TRBJ2-1; D is uncertain. This CDR3 spans 12 amino acids. Germline V CDR1 and CDR2: GTSNPN, SVGIG (reference sequence). Trimming stripped 4 bases from V and 10 bases from J, with 14 bases between.

This rearrangement joins TRBV7-9 to TRBJ1-5; D may be TRBD1 (5 bases). The CDR3 length is 13 residues. In germline, CDR1 is SEHNR, CDR2 FQNEAQ (reference sequence). V shed 3 bases and J shed 4 bases, with 7 bases lying between them. CDR3 amino acids: CASSLTVNQPQHF. In DNA form, the CDR3 reads TGTGCCAGCAGCTTGACAGTAAATCAGCCCCAGCATTTT.

The chain links TRBV7-2 to TRBJ1-2, with TRBD1 as a possible D gene (6 bases). The CDR3 loop spans 15 amino acids. The germline V and J ends were trimmed by 0 bases and 7 bases, with 15 bases remaining between them. Germline values: CDR1 SGHTA, CDR2 FQGNSA. In DNA form, the CDR3 reads TGTGCCAGCAGCTTAGCGGGGGCAGGGGCGGGTGGCTACACCTTC. It codes for CASSLAGAGAGGYTF.

The genes are TRBV28 and TRBJ1-1; D gene unclear. The V gene's germline CDR1 is MDHEN and CDR2 SYDVKM. Trimming took 6 bases from V and 7 from J, leaving 12 bases between them. The CDR3 covers 12 residues. The CDR3 DNA reads as TGTGCCAGCAGCCGTCCCAGCTATGAAGCTTTCTTT. Translation: CASSRPSYEAFF.

The chain has TRBV4-1 and TRBJ2-7; D gene unclear. Trimming took off 0 bases at V and 2 bases at J, with 11 bases between the two ends. From germline, CDR1 is MGHRA and CDR2 YSYEKL. The CDR3 length is 15 residues. In DNA form, the CDR3 reads TGCGCCAGCAGCCAAGATCATCGGCTAACCTACGAGCAGTACTTC. This encodes CASSQDHRLTYEQYF.

This clone was seen more than once but under ten times. V is TRBV5-1 and J is TRBJ2-1, with D unresolved. The germline gives CDR1 SGHRS, CDR2 YFSETQ. This CDR3 has 15 residues. Trimming took off 2 bases at V and 4 bases at J, with 13 bases between the two ends. Here the CDR3 DNA reads TGCGCCAGCAGCTTAGTGGTAACCCAATACAATGAGCAGTTCTTC. Amino acid sequence: CASSLVVTQYNEQFF.

The chain recombines TRBV6-6 with TRBJ1-1; D is unclear. The V end lost 7 bases, the J end lost 1 base, and 13 bases lay between the germline ends. CDR1 is MNHNY and CDR2 is SVGAGI in the germline V gene (reference sequence). The CDR3 loop spans 14 amino acids. CDR3: CASTYLSSNTEAFF. Written as DNA, the CDR3 is TGTGCCAGCACCTACTTGTCCTCGAACACTGAAGCTTTCTTT.

This chain uses TRBV11-2 with TRBJ2-7, with 10 bases fitting TRBD2. There are 16 residues in the CDR3. V trimming: 2 bases; J trimming: 5 bases; junction bases outside the gene matches: 9. The V gene's germline CDR1 is SGHAT and CDR2 FQNNGV. The CDR3 protein is CASSLNSASGRDEQYF. The CDR3 DNA sequence: TGTGCCAGCAGCTTAAATAGTGCGAGCGGGAGGGACGAGCAGTACTTC.

The V gene is TRBV7-9, the J gene TRBJ1-1; D may be TRBD1 (6 bases). This CDR3 region has 13 residues. The V gene lost 0 bases and the J gene lost 7 bases, with 9 bases spanning the gap. Germline loops: CDR1 SEHNR, CDR2 FQNEAQ (reference sequence). The CDR3 nucleotides read TGTGCCAGCAGCTTAGCGCCAGGGGATGAAGCTTTCTTT. It specifies CASSLAPGDEAFF.

This clone was observed a few times. V and J are TRBV28 and TRBJ2-2; 11 bases match TRBD2. This CDR3 is 16 amino acids long. J gave up 4 bases and V 10 bases, and 11 bases lay outside the gene matches. CDR1 and CDR2 from the germline V gene are MDHEN and SYDVKM. The CDR3 region is CATNLAGGASTGELFF. The CDR3 DNA reads as TGTGCCACCAACCTAGCGGGAGGCGCGAGCACCGGGGAGCTGTTTTTT. Together with reference TRBV28 and TRBJ2-2, the CDR3 gives the full variable domain: DVKVTQSSRYLVKRTGEKVFLECVQDMDHENMFWYRQDPGLGLRLIYFSYDVKMKEKGDIPEGYSVSREKKERFSLILESASTNQTSMYLCATNLAGGASTGELFFGEGSRLTVL.

V gene TRBV5-6 combines with J gene TRBJ2-7; 7 bases agree with TRBD2. Germline V lookup: CDR1 SGHDT, CDR2 YYEEEE. Trimming cost V 3 bases and J 1 base; bases outside gene matches: 4. This CDR3 has 14 residues. In DNA, the CDR3 is TGTGCCAGCAGCTCCTCTAGCGGATCCTACGAGCAGTACTTC. It yields the protein CASSSSSGSYEQYF.

The chain recombines TRBV5-1 with TRBJ2-1; TRBD2 matches 9 bases. V lost 0 bases, J lost 1 base, and 11 bases stayed unmatched. Germline V lookup: CDR1 SGHRS, CDR2 YFSETQ. The CDR3 has 19 amino acids. CDR3 coding DNA: TGCGCCAGCAGCTTGGTTGCTTGGCTAGCGGGACTGTCCTACAATGAGCAGTTCTTC. Its translation: CASSLVAWLAGLSYNEQFF.